This T cell receptor (beta chain) stems from a study of regulatory T cells in long-lasting Graves disease. Study background: Persistent cases were those of Graves' disease that involved over 5 years of antithyroid drugs with positive TSH receptor antibodies. Broader study findings: Patients with persistent disease shared some 2,900 public clonotypes, outpacing the approximately 920 shared by new patients. Patients with persistent disease showed a bias toward TRBV28, TRBJ1-2 and TRBJ2-5.

The CDR3 is made up of 15 amino acids. V trimming: 7 bases; J trimming: 4 bases; junction bases outside the gene matches: 4. Germline CDR1 reads MNHEY; CDR2 reads SMNVEV (reference sequence). Arm-PCR with iRepertoire HTBI primers amplified the CDR3 regions for these TCR beta libraries. Using its own MiXCR run on the multiplex PCR reads, TCRdb lists one record per CDR3 protein. The table records approximately 690,000 distinct CDR3 sequences, 25% to 35% of them present only once. The sample's time point: persistent/refractory GD, antithyroid drugs over 5 years with positive TRAb. With RNA extracted from PBMCs as input, the TCR library was made. This clonotype was seen a single time. What it binds is not known.

This chain uses TRBV27 with TRBJ2-3; 14 bases are a match to TRBD2. The TCR was taken from a female donor with Graves disease. The specimen comprised peripheral blood mononuclear cells (PBMCs), sampled when the disease was refractory, from a patient treated with antithyroid drugs. In DNA form, the CDR3 reads TGTGCCAGCATGCGACTAGCGGGAGGGGCAGATACGCAGTATTTT. It yields the protein CASMRLAGGADTQYF.